The 6 T cell receptor beta chains listed next were all sequenced from one sample in a study of identical twins. TCRdb passed the 5' RACE reads through MiXCR, listing each CDR3 protein once. The sample has 200,000 to 300,000 distinct CDR3 sequences, approximately 8% seen once. These data were likewise used in another study, on yellow fever vaccine responses in identical twins.

The sample comprised CD8+ T cells sorted from blood. The receptors originated from a woman in her late teens or twenties in good health.

At least ten counts were recorded for this clonotype. The rearrangement joins TRBV20-1 to TRBJ2-2; no firm D call. CDR1 and CDR2 from the germline V gene are DFQATT and SNEGSKA (reference sequence). The CDR3 length is 11 residues. The V and J ends lost 4 bases and 7 bases respectively, with 7 bases between them. The CDR3 is CSAKSGGELFF. CDR3 DNA sequence: TGCAGTGCTAAAAGTGGCGGGGAGCTGTTTTTT.

This clonotype has a count of ten or more. V usage is TRBV6-1 and J usage is TRBJ1-1, with D perhaps matching TRBD1 (5 bases). From germline, CDR1 is MNHNS and CDR2 SASEGT. This CDR3 has 13 residues. V shed 8 bases and J shed 7 bases, with 17 bases lying between them. The chain's CDR3 is CASETGRRLEAFF. DNA for the CDR3: TGTGCCAGCGAAACAGGCCGGAGACTTGAAGCTTTCTTT.

A word on this clonotype: Since the CDR3 does not end with the conserved phenylalanine or tryptophan, this likely comes from a read error. The chain carries TRBV20-1 and TRBJ2-1, with 7 bases that match TRBD2. CDR3 size: 15 residues. Germline loops: CDR1 DFQATT, CDR2 SNEGSKA (reference sequence). V lost 2 bases to trimming and J lost 8 bases; unmatched junction nucleotides: 12. The CDR3 sequence: CSARPFLADGYEQFL. CDR3 bases: TGCAGTGCTAGACCTTTCCTAGCGGACGGGTATGAGCAGTTCTTG.

This clonotype has ten or more counts. The chain's CDR3 is CASSHELTGELFF. The CDR3 DNA reads TGTGCCAGCAGCCACGAACTCACCGGGGAGCTGTTTTTT. The chain has TRBV11-1 and TRBJ2-2; D remains ambiguous. In germline, CDR1 is SGHAT, CDR2 FQDESV (reference sequence). V lost 5 bases and J lost 4, with 8 bases in between. The CDR3 loop spans 13 amino acids.

CDR3 sequence reads: CSASQQYV. In nucleotides, the CDR3 is TGCAGTGCTAGCCAGCAGTACGTC. The rearrangement uses TRBV20-1 and TRBJ2-7; D uncertain. CDR3 length: 8 amino acids. Germline V gene sequence: CDR1 DFQATT, CDR2 SNEGSKA (reference sequence). V lost 3 bases and J lost 8, with 2 bases in between.

This clonotype appeared a few times. The genes are TRBV28 and TRBJ1-5, with D perhaps matching TRBD1 (6 bases). The germline V gene has CDR1 MDHEN and CDR2 SYDVKM. Trimming removed 5 bases from V and 6 bases from J, with 17 bases in between. CDR3 size: 15 residues. In DNA, the CDR3 is TGTGCCAGCAGTGTCTCACTCAGGGGACGTCAGCCCCAGCATTTT. It encodes CASSVSLRGRQPQHF.